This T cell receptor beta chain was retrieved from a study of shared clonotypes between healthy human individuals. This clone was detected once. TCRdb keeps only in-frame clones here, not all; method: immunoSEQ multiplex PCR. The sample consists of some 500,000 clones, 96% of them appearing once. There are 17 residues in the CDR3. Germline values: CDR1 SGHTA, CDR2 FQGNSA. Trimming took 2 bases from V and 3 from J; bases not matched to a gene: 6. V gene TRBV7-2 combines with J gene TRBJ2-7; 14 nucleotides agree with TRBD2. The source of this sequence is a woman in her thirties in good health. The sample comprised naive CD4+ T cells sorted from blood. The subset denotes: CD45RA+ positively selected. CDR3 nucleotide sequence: TGTGCCAGCAGCTTAAAGGGACTAGCGGGAGCATACTACGAGCAGTACTTC. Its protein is CASSLKGLAGAYYEQYF.